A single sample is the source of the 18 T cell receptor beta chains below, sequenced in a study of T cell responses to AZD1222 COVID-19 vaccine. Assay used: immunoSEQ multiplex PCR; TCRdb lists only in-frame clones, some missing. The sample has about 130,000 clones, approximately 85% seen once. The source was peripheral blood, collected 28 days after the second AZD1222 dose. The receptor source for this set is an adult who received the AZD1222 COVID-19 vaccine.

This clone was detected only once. The CDR3 coding sequence is TGTGCCAGCAGCCAAGAACTAGCGGGAGGCTACGAGCAGTACTTC. The encoded protein is CASSQELAGGYEQYF. The rearrangement uses TRBV11-2 and TRBJ2-7; TRBD2 matches at 12 bases. The CDR3 is 15 residues long. Trimming at V came to 5 bases and at J to 3 bases, leaving 5 bases not matched to a gene. CDR1 is SGHAT and CDR2 is FQNNGV in the germline V gene.

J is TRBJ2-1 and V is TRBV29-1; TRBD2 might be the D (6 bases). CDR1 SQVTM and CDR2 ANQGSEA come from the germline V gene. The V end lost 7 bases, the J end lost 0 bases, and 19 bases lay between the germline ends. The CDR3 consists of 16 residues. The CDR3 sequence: CSGGRSGVVSYNEQFF. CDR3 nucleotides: TGCAGCGGTGGTCGATCGGGAGTCGTCTCCTACAATGAGCAGTTCTTC.

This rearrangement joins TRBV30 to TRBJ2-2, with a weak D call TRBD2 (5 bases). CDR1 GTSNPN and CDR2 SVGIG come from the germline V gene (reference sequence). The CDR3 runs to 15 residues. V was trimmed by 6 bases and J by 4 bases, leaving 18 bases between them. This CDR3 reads CACLTRFRGTGELFF. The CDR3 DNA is TGTGCCTGCCTTACCCGATTCCGGGGCACCGGGGAGCTGTTTTTT. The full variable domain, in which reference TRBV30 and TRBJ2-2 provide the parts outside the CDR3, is SQTIHQWPATLVQPVGSPLSLECTVEGTSNPNLYWYRQAAGRGLQLLFYSVGIGQISSEVPQNLSASRPQDRQFILSSKKLLLSDSGFYLCACLTRFRGTGELFFGEGSRLTVL.

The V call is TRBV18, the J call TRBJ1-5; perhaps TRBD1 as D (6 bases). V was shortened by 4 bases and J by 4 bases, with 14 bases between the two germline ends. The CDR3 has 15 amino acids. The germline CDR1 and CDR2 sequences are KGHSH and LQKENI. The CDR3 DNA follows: TGTGCCAGCTCACTCGGGCAGGGGTTAAATCAGCCCCAGCATTTT. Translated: CASSLGQGLNQPQHF.

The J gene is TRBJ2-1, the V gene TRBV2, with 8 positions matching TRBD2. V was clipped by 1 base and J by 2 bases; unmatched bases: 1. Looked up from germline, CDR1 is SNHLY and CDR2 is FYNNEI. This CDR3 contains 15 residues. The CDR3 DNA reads TGTGCCAGCAGTGAAGGGACTAGCACCTACAATGAGCAGTTCTTC. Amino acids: CASSEGTSTYNEQFF.

The CDR3 spells CASSQAGTGTFSYEKLFF. The CDR3 DNA follows: TGCGCCAGCAGCCAGGCCGGGACAGGGACGTTTTCTTATGAAAAACTGTTTTTT. The chain couples TRBV4-1 to TRBJ1-4; 9 nucleotides line up with TRBD1. The CDR3 has 18 amino acids. After removal of 3 bases from V and 6 bases from J, the junction contained 14 bases not matched to a gene. CDR1 and CDR2 from the germline V gene are MGHRA and YSYEKL.

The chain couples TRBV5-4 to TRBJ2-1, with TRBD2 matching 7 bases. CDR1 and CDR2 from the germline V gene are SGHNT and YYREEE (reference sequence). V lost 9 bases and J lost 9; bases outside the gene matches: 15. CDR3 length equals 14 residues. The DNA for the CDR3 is TGTGCCACCACCGAGGGCGGGAGAACGGGTGAGCAGTTCTTC. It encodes CATTEGGRTGEQFF.

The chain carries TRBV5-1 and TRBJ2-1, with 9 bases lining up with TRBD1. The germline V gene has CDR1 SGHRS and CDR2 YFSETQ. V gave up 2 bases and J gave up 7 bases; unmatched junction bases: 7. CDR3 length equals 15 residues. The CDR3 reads CASSLGTGLVNEQFF. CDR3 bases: TGCGCCAGCAGCTTAGGGACAGGGTTAGTGAATGAGCAGTTCTTC.

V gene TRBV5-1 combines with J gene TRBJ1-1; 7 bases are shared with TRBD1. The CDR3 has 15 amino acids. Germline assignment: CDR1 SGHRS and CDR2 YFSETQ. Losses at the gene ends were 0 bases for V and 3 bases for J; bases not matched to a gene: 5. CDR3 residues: CASSLAPGQHTEAFF. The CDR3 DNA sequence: TGCGCCAGCAGCTTGGCACCGGGACAGCACACTGAAGCTTTCTTT.

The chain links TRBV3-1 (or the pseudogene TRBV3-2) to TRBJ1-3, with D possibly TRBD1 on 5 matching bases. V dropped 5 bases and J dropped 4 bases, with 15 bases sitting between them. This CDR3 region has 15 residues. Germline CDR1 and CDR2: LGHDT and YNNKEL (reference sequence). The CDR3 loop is CASSIRGIGGNTIYF. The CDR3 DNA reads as TGTGCCAGCAGCATCCGGGGGATTGGGGGAAACACCATATATTTT.

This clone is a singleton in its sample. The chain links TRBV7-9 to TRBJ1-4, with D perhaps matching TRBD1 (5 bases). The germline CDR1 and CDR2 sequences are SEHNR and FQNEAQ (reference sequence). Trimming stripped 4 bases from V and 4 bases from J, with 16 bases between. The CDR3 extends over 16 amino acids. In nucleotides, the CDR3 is TGTGCCAGCAGCTGGGCATGGGTAGGGGATAATGAAAAACTGTTTTTT. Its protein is CASSWAWVGDNEKLFF.

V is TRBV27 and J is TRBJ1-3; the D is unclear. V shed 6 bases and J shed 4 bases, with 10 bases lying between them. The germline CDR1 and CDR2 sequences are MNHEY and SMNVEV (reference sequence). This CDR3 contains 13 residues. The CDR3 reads CASSPTWGNTIYF. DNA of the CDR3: TGTGCCAGCAGCCCTACGTGGGGAAACACCATATATTTT.

The CDR3 nucleotides read TGTGCCAGCACCGAAAGGGTTTTCTCTGGAAACACCATATATTTT. This sequence encodes CASTERVFSGNTIYF. The J gene is TRBJ1-3, the V gene TRBV2; D unclear. CDR3 size: 15 residues. Germline CDR1 is SNHLY and CDR2 is FYNNEI. V shed 7 bases and J shed 0 bases, with 13 bases lying between them. Looking up the rest from reference TRBV2 and TRBJ1-3 gives the full variable domain: EPEVTQTPSHQVTQMGQEVILRCVPISNHLYFYWYRQILGQKVEFLVSFYNNEISEKSEIFDDQFSVERPDGSNFTLKIRSTKLEDSAMYFCASTERVFSGNTIYFGEGSWLTVV.

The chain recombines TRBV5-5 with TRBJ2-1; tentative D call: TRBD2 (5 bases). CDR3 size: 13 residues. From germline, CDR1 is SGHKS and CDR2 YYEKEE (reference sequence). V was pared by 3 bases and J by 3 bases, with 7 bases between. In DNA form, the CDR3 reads TGTGCCAGCAGCTCCGGGGACTACAATGAGCAGTTCTTC. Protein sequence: CASSSGDYNEQFF.

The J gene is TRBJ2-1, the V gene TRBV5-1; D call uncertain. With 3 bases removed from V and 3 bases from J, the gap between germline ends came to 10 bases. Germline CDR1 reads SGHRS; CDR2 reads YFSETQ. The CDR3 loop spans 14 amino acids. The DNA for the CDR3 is TGCGCCAGCAGCTCTCGGGTCGGCTACAATGAGCAGTTCTTC. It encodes CASSSRVGYNEQFF. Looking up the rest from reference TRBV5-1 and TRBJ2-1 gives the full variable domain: KAGVTQTPRYLIKTRGQQVTLSCSPISGHRSVSWYQQTPGQGLQFLFEYFSETQRNKGNFPGRFSGRQFSNSRSEMNVSTLELGDSALYLCASSSRVGYNEQFFGPGTRLTVL.

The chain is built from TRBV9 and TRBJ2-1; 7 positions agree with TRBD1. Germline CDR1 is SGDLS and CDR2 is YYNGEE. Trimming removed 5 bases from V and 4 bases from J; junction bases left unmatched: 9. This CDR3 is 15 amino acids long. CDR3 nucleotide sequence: TGTGCCAGCAGGCGACCCGGGACAGAGTACAATGAGCAGTTCTTC. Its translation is CASRRPGTEYNEQFF.

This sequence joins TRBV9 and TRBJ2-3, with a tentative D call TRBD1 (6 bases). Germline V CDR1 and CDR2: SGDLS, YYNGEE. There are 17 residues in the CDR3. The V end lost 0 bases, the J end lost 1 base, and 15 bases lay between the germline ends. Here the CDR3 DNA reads TGTGCCAGCAGCGTAGATATAGCAGGGGTCGGCACAGATACGCAGTATTTT. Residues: CASSVDIAGVGTDTQYF.

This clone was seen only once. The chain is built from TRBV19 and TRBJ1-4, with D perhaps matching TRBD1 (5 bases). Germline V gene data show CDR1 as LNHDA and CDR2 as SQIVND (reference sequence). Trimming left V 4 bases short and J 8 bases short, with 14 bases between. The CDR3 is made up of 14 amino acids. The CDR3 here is CASSKDKGWEKLFF. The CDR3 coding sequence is TGTGCCAGTAGTAAGGACAAGGGATGGGAAAAACTGTTTTTT.